The 21 T cell receptor beta chains reported below all come from one sample, sequenced in a study of T cells in Graves' hyperthyroidism and ophthalmopathy. TCR beta CDR3 regions were amplified from RNA. The TCR CDR3 was amplified in a first-round RT-PCR using the HTBI primer set. MiXCR, applied by TCRdb to the multiplex PCR reads, yields one record per CDR3 protein. The table shows around 250,000 distinct CDR3 sequences, with more than 12% occurring only once. The sequencing sample was made of blood. The receptors originated from a woman aged 40 to 55 with Graves' hyperthyroidism that later progressed to Graves' ophthalmopathy.

With respect to this clonotype: A much larger clone differs from this one at a single base, so this may be a read error. The rearrangement links TRBV7-3 to TRBJ2-1; 7 nucleotides line up with TRBD2. The CDR3 covers 17 residues. Germline CDR1 SGHTA, CDR2 FQGTGA. CDR3 sequence reads: CASSLSQRGPLSHEQSF. CDR3 bases: TGTGCCAGCAGCTTAAGTCAGCGGGGCCCTCTATCCCATGAGCAGTCCTTC.

V is TRBV12-3 or TRBV12-4 and J is TRBJ1-5; D is ambiguous. Trimming shortened V by 4 bases and J by 4 bases, and 8 bases separated the two germline ends. CDR3 length equals 13 residues. CDR3 nucleotide sequence: TGTGCCAGCAGTTCCCAGGAGAATCAGCCCCAGCATTTT. It codes for CASSSQENQPQHF.

This clonotype was counted ten times or more. Written as DNA, the CDR3 is TGTGCCAGCAGTGAACAGATTTATAGCTCCTACGAGCAGTACTTC. As protein: CASSEQIYSSYEQYF. This chain links TRBV2 with TRBJ2-7, with D uncertain. V was clipped by 2 bases and J by 0 bases, with 11 bases between them. The CDR3 runs to 15 residues. CDR1 is SNHLY and CDR2 is FYNNEI in the germline V gene. Combining the CDR3 with reference TRBV2 and TRBJ2-7 gives the whole variable domain EPEVTQTPSHQVTQMGQEVILRCVPISNHLYFYWYRQILGQKVEFLVSFYNNEISEKSEIFDDQFSVERPDGSNFTLKIRSTKLEDSAMYFCASSEQIYSSYEQYFGPGTRLTVT.

This clonotype was seen ten or more times. The chain couples TRBV18 to TRBJ1-6; D gene ambiguous. Germline V gives CDR1 KGHSH, CDR2 LQKENI. There are 13 residues in the CDR3. V shed 2 bases and J shed 8 bases, with 7 bases lying between them. The CDR3 sequence is CASSPGNHSPLHF. The CDR3 nucleotides read TGTGCCAGCTCACCAGGGAATCATTCACCCCTCCACTTT. Supplemented by reference TRBV18 and TRBJ1-6, the full variable domain reads NAGVMQNPRHLVRRRGQEARLRCSPMKGHSHVYWYRQLPEEGLKFMVYLQKENIIDESGMPKERFSAEFPKEGPSILRIQQVVRGDSAAYFCASSPGNHSPLHFGNGTRLTVT.

This clonotype was seen at least ten times. The gene calls are TRBV2 and TRBJ1-5; no clear D. V was pared by 3 bases and J by 3 bases, with 0 bases between. Germline CDR1 reads SNHLY; CDR2 reads FYNNEI. There are 11 residues in the CDR3. The CDR3 DNA is TGTGCCAGCAGTGACAATCAGCCCCAGCATTTT. This gives the protein CASSDNQPQHF. Filled out from reference TRBV2 and TRBJ1-5, the complete variable domain reads EPEVTQTPSHQVTQMGQEVILRCVPISNHLYFYWYRQILGQKVEFLVSFYNNEISEKSEIFDDQFSVERPDGSNFTLKIRSTKLEDSAMYFCASSDNQPQHFGDGTRLSIL.

The chain joins TRBV28 to TRBJ2-3; TRBD2 matches 11 bases. There are 17 residues in the CDR3. The trim removed 6 bases at V and 0 bases at J, leaving 8 bases unmatched. Germline V gene data show CDR1 as MDHEN and CDR2 as SYDVKM. The CDR3 protein is CASSQAASGRSTDTQYF. In DNA form, the CDR3 reads TGTGCCAGCAGCCAAGCCGCTAGCGGGAGGAGCACAGATACGCAGTATTTT.

The sample holds many counts of this clonotype. The gene calls are TRBV5-6 and TRBJ2-1, with 8 nucleotides matching TRBD2. V lost 3 bases to trimming and J lost 3 bases; unmatched junction nucleotides: 8. Germline V gene lookup returns CDR1 SGHDT and CDR2 YYEEEE. This CDR3 has 16 residues. The CDR3 region has the DNA TGTGCCAGCAGCTCGGATAGACTAGCGCTCTACAATGAGCAGTTCTTC. Translating gives CASSSDRLALYNEQFF.

This clonotype was detected many times. The CDR3 sequence: CASSVSGQGGEKLFF. DNA of the CDR3: TGTGCCAGCAGTGTATCGGGACAGGGTGGGGAAAAACTGTTTTTT. The V call is TRBV6-1, the J call TRBJ1-4; 9 bases align to TRBD1. Germline-derived CDR1 and CDR2 are MNHNS and SASEGT. The CDR3 is 15 residues long. The V gene end was trimmed by 4 bases and the J gene end by 8 bases; junction bases not matched to a gene: 8.

The sample holds a few counts of this clonotype. This may come from a read error, since a much larger clone is one base off. This chain links TRBV12-3 or TRBV12-4 with TRBJ2-3; 8 bases map to TRBD1. The CDR3 length is 15 residues. J was trimmed by 1 base and V by 6 bases; bases with no gene match: 6. The CDR3 nucleotides are TGTGCCAGCAGATTGACAGGGGCTGGCACAGATACGCAGTATTTT. Amino acids: CASRLTGAGTDTQYF.

This clonotype was detected ten times or more. The rearrangement links TRBV6-1 to TRBJ2-3; 9 nucleotides line up with TRBD2. Germline loops: CDR1 MNHNS, CDR2 SASEGT. The CDR3 runs to 15 residues. Trimming took 6 bases from V and 0 from J; bases not matched to a gene: 4. The CDR3 reads CASREGLASTDTQYF. Written as DNA, the CDR3 is TGTGCCAGCAGGGAGGGACTAGCTAGCACAGATACGCAGTATTTT.

This clonotype showed up many times. The chain couples TRBV5-4 to TRBJ2-6; 8 nucleotides agree with TRBD1. V shed 6 bases and J 4 bases; nucleotides not matched to a gene: 9. The CDR3 contains 16 residues. The germline gives CDR1 SGHNT, CDR2 YYREEE (reference sequence). CDR3 protein: CASTSRGRMGANVLTF. Written as DNA, the CDR3 is TGTGCCAGCACCTCCAGGGGGCGGATGGGGGCCAACGTCCTGACTTTC.

The chain joins TRBV18 to TRBJ2-7, with D possibly TRBD2 on 5 matching bases. This CDR3 is 15 amino acids long. Germline V CDR1 and CDR2: KGHSH, LQKENI. V lost 3 bases, J lost 6 bases, and 18 bases lay in between. The DNA of the CDR3 is TGTGCCAGCTCACCTGGCGGGTTGGGGTTTTCCGAGCAGTACTTC. It codes for CASSPGGLGFSEQYF.

This clonotype was found a few times. The chain uses TRBV13 and TRBJ2-7; possible D gene TRBD1, 6 bases. Germline V CDR1 and CDR2: PRHDT, FYEKMQ (reference sequence). The V and J ends lost 5 bases and 5 bases respectively, with 16 bases between them. The CDR3 runs to 14 residues. In DNA, the CDR3 is TGTGCCAGCAGCGCCAGGGGCCACGACAACGAGCAGTACTTC. Its translation: CASSARGHDNEQYF.

This clonotype was recorded many times. The rearrangement joins TRBV11-2 to TRBJ2-7; 9 nucleotides agree with TRBD1. CDR3 size: 15 residues. The germline V gene encodes CDR1 SGHAT and CDR2 FQNNGV. V was clipped by 6 bases and J by 5 bases; unmatched bases: 11. The CDR3 coding sequence is TGTGCCAGCAGACCTCCGGGACAGGGTATCCACGAGCAGTACTTC. Encoded protein: CASRPPGQGIHEQYF.

This clonotype appeared many times. The chain combines TRBV12-3 or TRBV12-4 with TRBJ1-3; 7 bases align to TRBD1. The CDR3 covers 16 residues. V was clipped by 6 bases and J by 0 bases; unmatched bases: 8. DNA for the CDR3: TGTGCCAGCAGCCCCGGGGACAGCCTCTCTGGAAACACCATATATTTT. Its protein is CASSPGDSLSGNTIYF.

In this sample, this clonotype turned up many times. The chain uses TRBV11-2 and TRBJ2-6, with D possibly matching TRBD1 (7 bases). Germline V gene sequence: CDR1 SGHAT, CDR2 FQNNGV. The CDR3 runs 20 residues. V lost 5 bases and J lost 0, with 23 bases in between. CDR3 loop: CASSIWGRGERGSGANVLTF. CDR3 nucleotides: TGTGCCAGCAGCATATGGGGCAGGGGGGAAAGAGGCTCTGGGGCCAACGTCCTGACTTTC.

The V gene is TRBV7-9, the J gene TRBJ2-3; 8 bases agree with TRBD2. CDR3 length: 20 residues. After removal of 3 bases from V and 3 bases from J, the junction contained 20 bases not matched to a gene. Per the germline V gene, CDR1 is SEHNR and CDR2 is FQNEAQ (reference sequence). CDR3 residues: CASSFAPRGGLAERTDTQYF. The CDR3 DNA sequence: TGTGCCAGCAGCTTTGCCCCTCGGGGGGGATTAGCGGAAAGGACAGATACGCAGTATTTT.

The J gene is TRBJ1-2, the V gene TRBV19; TRBD1 matches 9 bases. The junction had 3 bases not matched to a gene; V was cut back by 5 bases and J by 2 bases. Looked up from germline, CDR1 is LNHDA and CDR2 is SQIVND (reference sequence). This CDR3 contains 14 residues. Here the CDR3 reads CASSHRGQNYGYTF. The CDR3 DNA reads as TGTGCCAGTAGTCACAGGGGGCAGAACTATGGCTACACCTTC. The full variable domain, its missing parts supplied by reference TRBV19 and TRBJ1-2, is DGGITQSPKYLFRKEGQNVTLSCEQNLNHDAMYWYRQDPGQGLRLIYYSQIVNDFQKGDIAEGYSVSREKKESFPLTVTSAQKNPTAFYLCASSHRGQNYGYTFGSGTRLTVV.

With regard to this clonotype: Given a much more abundant clone one base away, this may be a read error. The chain has TRBV12-3 or TRBV12-4 and TRBJ1-1; D not resolved. V was trimmed by 0 bases and J by 6 bases, leaving 8 bases between them. The CDR3 has 13 residues. DNA of the CDR3: TGTGCCAGCAGTTTAGCCCTGGGAGCTGAAGCTTTCTTT. This sequence encodes CASSLALGAEAFF.

This clonotype occurred many times. V usage is TRBV3-1 and J usage is TRBJ1-2; the D gene is possibly TRBD1 (6 bases). The CDR3 sequence is 13 residues long. Germline lookup yields CDR1 LGHDT and CDR2 YNNKEL (reference sequence). V dropped 4 bases and J dropped 8 bases, with 14 bases sitting between them. In nucleotides, the CDR3 is TGTGCCAGCAGCCCTGTACGGGGGCGGGGCTACACCTTC. Translation gives CASSPVRGRGYTF. Filled out from reference TRBV3-1 and TRBJ1-2, the complete variable domain reads DTAVSQTPKYLVTQMGNDKSIKCEQNLGHDTMYWYKQDSKKFLKIMFSYNNKELIINETVPNRFSPKSPDKAHLNLHINSLELGDSAVYFCASSPVRGRGYTFGSGTRLTVV.

The sample holds many counts of this clonotype. The rearrangement joins TRBV2 to TRBJ1-1; D might be TRBD1 (5 bases). Germline assignment: CDR1 SNHLY and CDR2 FYNNEI. Trimming stripped 6 bases from V and 5 bases from J, with 16 bases between. The CDR3 loop spans 14 amino acids. The CDR3 loop is CASSNQGSLTEAFF. CDR3 coding DNA: TGTGCCAGCAGCAATCAGGGATCGTTAACTGAAGCTTTCTTT.